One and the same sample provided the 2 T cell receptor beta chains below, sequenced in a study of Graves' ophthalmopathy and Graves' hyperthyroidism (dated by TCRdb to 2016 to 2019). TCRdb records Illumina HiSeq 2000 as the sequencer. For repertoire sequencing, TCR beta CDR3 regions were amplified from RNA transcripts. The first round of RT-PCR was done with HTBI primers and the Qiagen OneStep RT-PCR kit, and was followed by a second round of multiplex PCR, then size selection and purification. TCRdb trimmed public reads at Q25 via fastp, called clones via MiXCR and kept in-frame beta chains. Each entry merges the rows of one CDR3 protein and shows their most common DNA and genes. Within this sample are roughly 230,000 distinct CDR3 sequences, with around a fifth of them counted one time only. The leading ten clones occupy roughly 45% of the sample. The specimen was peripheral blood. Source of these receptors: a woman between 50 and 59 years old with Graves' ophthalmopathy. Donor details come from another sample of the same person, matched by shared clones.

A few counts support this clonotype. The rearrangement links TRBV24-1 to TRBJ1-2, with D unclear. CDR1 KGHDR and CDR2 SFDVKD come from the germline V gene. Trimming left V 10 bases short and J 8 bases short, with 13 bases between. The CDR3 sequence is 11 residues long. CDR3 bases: TGTGCCACTACGGTGGTCTACGGCTACACCTTC. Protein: CATTVVYGYTF.

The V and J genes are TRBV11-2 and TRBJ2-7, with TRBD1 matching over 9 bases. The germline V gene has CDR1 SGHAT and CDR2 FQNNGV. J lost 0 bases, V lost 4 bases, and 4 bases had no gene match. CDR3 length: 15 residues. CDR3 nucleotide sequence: TGTGCCAGCAGCTCGGACAGGGGCGTCTCCTACGAGCAGTACTTC. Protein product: CASSSDRGVSYEQYF.